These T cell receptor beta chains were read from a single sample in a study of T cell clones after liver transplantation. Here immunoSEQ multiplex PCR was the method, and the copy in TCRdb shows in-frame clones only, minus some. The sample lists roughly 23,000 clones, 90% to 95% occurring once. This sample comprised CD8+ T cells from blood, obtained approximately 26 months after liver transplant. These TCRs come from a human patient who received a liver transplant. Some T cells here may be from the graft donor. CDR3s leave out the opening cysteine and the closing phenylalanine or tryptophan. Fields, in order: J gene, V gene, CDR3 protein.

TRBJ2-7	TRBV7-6	ASSTGLAGSYEQY
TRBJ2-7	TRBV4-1	ASSQGLAGHSSYEQY
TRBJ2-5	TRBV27	ASSPNGGEGLYQETQY
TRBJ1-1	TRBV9	ASRGQGNYAEAF
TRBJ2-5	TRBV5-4	ASSFLAETEETQY
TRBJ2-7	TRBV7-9	ASSFDRDPSYEQY
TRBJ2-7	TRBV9	ASSSGGESYEQY
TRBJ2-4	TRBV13	ASSLETSADIQY
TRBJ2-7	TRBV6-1	ASRPGQDYEQY
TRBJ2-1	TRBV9	ASSGDNYNEQF
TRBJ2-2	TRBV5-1	ASSLVGNQAGELF
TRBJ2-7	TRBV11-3	ASSFGGVYEQY
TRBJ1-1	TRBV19	ASSTPGGLVNTEAF
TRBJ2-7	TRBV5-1	ASSRNHEQY
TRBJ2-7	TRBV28	ASTPLADPYEQY
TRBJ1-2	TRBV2	ASSDQGIHYGYT
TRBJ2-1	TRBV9	ASSPLRLARDEQF
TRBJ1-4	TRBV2	ASRDHSLTTSINEKLF
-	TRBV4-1	ASRPRHRPSAHEQY
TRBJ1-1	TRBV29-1	SVEAGVGTEAF
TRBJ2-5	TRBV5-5	ASSYGQGRETQY
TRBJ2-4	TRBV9	ASSGEQGGKNIQY
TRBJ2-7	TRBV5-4	ASSFRTGGHEQY
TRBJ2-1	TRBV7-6	ASSRPRAGGSYNEQF
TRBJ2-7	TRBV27	ASSPPDRHYEQY
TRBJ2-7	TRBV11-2	ASSLVAGGSYEQY